Listed below are T cell receptor beta chains from one sample, sequenced in a study of cytomegalovirus exposure and HLA in healthy donors. Libraries were prepared by immunoSEQ multiplex PCR; TCRdb keeps only in-frame clonotypes and omits some of them. In the table there are over 200,000 clones, less than 95% of which are singletons. The sample taken for sequencing was PBMCs. The source of these receptors is a woman younger than 45 in good health and CMV-seronegative. Each CDR3 is given with its conserved first and last residue. A D gene is named only where the DNA matches it firmly. Size tells how often a clone was seen (once, few, many) or the class of an expanded clone, and some rows leave it out.

D gene,J gene,clone size,V gene,CDR3 DNA,CDR3 protein
TRBD1,TRBJ1-1,.,TRBV11-3,TGTGCCAGCAGCTTAGCGGACAGGGGGCACGTGAACACTGAAGCTTTCTTT,CASSLADRGHVNTEAFF
.,TRBJ2-7,.,TRBV29-1,TGCAGCGTTGAAGAACGGGCAGGTTGGGAGCAGTACTTC,CSVEERAGWEQYF
.,TRBJ2-3,.,TRBV7-2,TGTGCCAGCAGCCCGGACCTCACAGATACGCAGTATTTT,CASSPDLTDTQYF
.,TRBJ2-7,.,TRBV5-1,TGCGCCAGCAGCTTGCCCTCGGTTGGGGGGTCCTACGAGCAGTACTTC,CASSLPSVGGSYEQYF
.,TRBJ2-1,.,TRBV2,TGTGCCAGCCTCAAAGAACGAGTCCCAAGCTCCTACAATGAGCAGTTCTTC,CASLKERVPSSYNEQFF
TRBD1,TRBJ1-2,.,TRBV27,TGTGCCAGCAGTTCCGGGACAGGGCCGCTTGGCTACACCTTC,CASSSGTGPLGYTF
.,TRBJ2-7,.,TRBV18,TGTGCCAGCTCACCCGCCGGTTACGAGCAGTACTTC,CASSPAGYEQYF
.,TRBJ2-7,.,TRBV28,TGTGCCAGCAGTTTCCGGGGCAGCCTGCCGTACTTC,CASSFRGSLPYF
.,TRBJ2-3,.,TRBV27,TGTGCCAGCACCCGCGTAGGATCTAGCACAGATACGCAGTATTTT,CASTRVGSSTDTQYF
TRBD2,TRBJ2-7,.,TRBV27,TGTGCCAGCAGTCCCGACCATAGCGGGAGAACCTACGAGCAGTACTTC,CASSPDHSGRTYEQYF
.,TRBJ2-7,.,TRBV1,TGCACCAGCAGCCGCCGACAGGGGATTACCTACGAGCAGTACTTC,CTSSRRQGITYEQYF
.,TRBJ1-1,.,TRBV30,TGTGCCTGGGGGCAAGACTCACGAACTGAAGCTTTCTTT,CAWGQDSRTEAFF
.,TRBJ2-1,.,TRBV6-6,TGTGCCAGCAGTTACACTGGCGGTAGCTCCTACAATGAGCAGTTCTTC,CASSYTGGSSYNEQFF
.,TRBJ1-3,.,TRBV5-1,TGCGCCAGCAGCCGGGACAAGGGAAACACCATATATTTT,CASSRDKGNTIYF
TRBD2,TRBJ2-3,.,TRBV9,TGTGCCAGCAGCGACCGCGGGGGGAGAGCTGGCACAGATACGCAGTATTTT,CASSDRGGRAGTDTQYF
TRBD1,TRBJ1-4,.,TRBV4-2,TGTGCCAGCAGAACAACCGCCGGACAGGCCGAAAAACTGTTTTTT,CASRTTAGQAEKLFF
.,TRBJ2-7,.,TRBV2,TGTGCCAGCAGATCCGACGGGGCCTACGAGCAGTACTTC,CASRSDGAYEQYF
TRBD2,TRBJ2-7,.,TRBV5-8,TGTGCCAGCAGCGAACGACTAGCGAGATACGAGCAGTACTTC,CASSERLARYEQYF
.,TRBJ2-7,.,TRBV7-6,TGTGCCAGCAGCTCTTCCGCCGAAATGATCCGGGACTCCTACGAGCAGTACTTC,CASSSSAEMIRDSYEQYF
.,TRBJ2-5,.,TRBV28,TGTGCCAGCAGTTCGCTGGGGCTGGCGGAAGAGACCCAGTACTTC,CASSSLGLAEETQYF
TRBD2,TRBJ2-5,.,TRBV2,TGTGCCAGCAGGGCGCTAGCGGGAGTAGAGACCCAGTACTTC,CASRALAGVETQYF
.,TRBJ1-1,.,TRBV5-8,TGTGCCATTCCCGTCGACGGCACTGAAGCTTTCTTT,CAIPVDGTEAFF
.,TRBJ1-1,.,TRBV11-3,TGTGCCAGCAGCTCCACACCGCTCCCAAGAGCTGAAGCTTTCTTT,CASSSTPLPRAEAFF
.,TRBJ2-3,.,TRBV2,TGTGCCAGCAGTCTTAGCGGATCTAGCACAGATACGCAGTATTTT,CASSLSGSSTDTQYF
TRBD2,TRBJ2-1,once,TRBV14,TGTGCCAGCAGCCAAGTGACTAGCGGGTTGGACAATGAGCAGTTCTTC,CASSQVTSGLDNEQFF
TRBD1,TRBJ1-1,.,TRBV11-3,TGTGCCAGCAGTCGCGGACAGGGGGAAGCTTTCTTT,CASSRGQGEAFF
.,TRBJ2-5,.,TRBV12-5,TGTGCTAGTGGTCTACTTGCGAGAGAGACCCAGTACTTC,CASGLLARETQYF
.,TRBJ1-4,.,TRBV9,TGTGCCAGCAGCGTAGGGGCAGTCGATGAAAAACTGTTTTTT,CASSVGAVDEKLFF
.,TRBJ2-7,.,TRBV5-1,TGCGCCAGCAGCTTGGTGGGGTCCTACGAGCAGTACTTC,CASSLVGSYEQYF
.,TRBJ1-4,.,TRBV28,TGTGCCAGCAGTTTAGACAGTACTAATGAAAAACTGTTTTTT,CASSLDSTNEKLFF
TRBD1,TRBJ2-3,.,TRBV7-2,TGTGCCAGCAGCTGGACGACCTCCGGACAGGGGTTAGATACGCAGTATTTT,CASSWTTSGQGLDTQYF
.,TRBJ1-1,.,TRBV7-7,TGTGCCAGCAGCTTAGGCCAGGGTCTGGAAGCTTTCTTT,CASSLGQGLEAFF
.,TRBJ2-6,.,TRBV4-3,TGCGCCAGCAGCACCCCAGGGGTCACTGGGGCCAACGTCCTGACTTTC,CASSTPGVTGANVLTF
.,TRBJ1-5,.,TRBV7-3,TGTGCCAGCAGCTTATTCGGTAAGGGGAGCAATCAGCCCCAGCATTTT,CASSLFGKGSNQPQHF
.,TRBJ2-3,.,TRBV7-9,TGTGCCAGCAGCTTAGCCCCTGCACAGTGGGGCCTCACAGATACGCAGTATTTT,CASSLAPAQWGLTDTQYF
.,TRBJ2-1,.,TRBV9,TGTGCCAGCAGCGTACAGCCCAATGAGCAGTTCTTC,CASSVQPNEQFF
.,TRBJ2-7,.,TRBV30,TGTGCCTGGAGCCGGGACTTACTGAGTGGCGAGCAGTACTTC,CAWSRDLLSGEQYF
.,TRBJ2-7,.,TRBV4-1,TGCGCCAGCAGCCGACCGGGACAAAGCTACGAGCAGTACTTC,CASSRPGQSYEQYF
.,TRBJ2-2,.,TRBV28,TGTGCCATGCAAACAGGGCCCGGGGAGCTGTTTTTT,CAMQTGPGELFF
.,TRBJ2-3,.,TRBV7-9,TGTGCCAGCAGCTTAGCAGGGGGAAGGACAGATACGCAGTATTTT,CASSLAGGRTDTQYF
.,TRBJ2-7,.,TRBV19,TGTGCCAGTAAGAGCTCTGAACTTTACGAGCAGTACTTC,CASKSSELYEQYF
TRBD1,TRBJ2-7,.,TRBV7-9,TGTGCCAGCATCCGTAACCAGGGGGCCTACGAGCAGTACTTC,CASIRNQGAYEQYF
.,TRBJ1-2,.,TRBV29-1,TGCAGCGTTGGCACCGGGACGGCCTATGGCTACACCTTC,CSVGTGTAYGYTF